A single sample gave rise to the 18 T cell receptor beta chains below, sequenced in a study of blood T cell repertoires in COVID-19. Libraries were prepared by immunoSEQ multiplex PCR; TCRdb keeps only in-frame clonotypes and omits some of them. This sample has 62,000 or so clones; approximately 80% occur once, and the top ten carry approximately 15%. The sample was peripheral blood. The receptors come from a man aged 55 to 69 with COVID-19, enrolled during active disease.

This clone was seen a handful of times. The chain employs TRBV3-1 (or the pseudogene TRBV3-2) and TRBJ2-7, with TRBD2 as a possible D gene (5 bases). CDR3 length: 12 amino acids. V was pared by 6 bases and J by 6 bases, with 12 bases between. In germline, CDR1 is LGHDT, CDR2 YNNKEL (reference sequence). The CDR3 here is CASRREGSEQYF. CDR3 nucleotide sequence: TGTGCCAGCAGACGTGAGGGCTCCGAGCAGTACTTC.

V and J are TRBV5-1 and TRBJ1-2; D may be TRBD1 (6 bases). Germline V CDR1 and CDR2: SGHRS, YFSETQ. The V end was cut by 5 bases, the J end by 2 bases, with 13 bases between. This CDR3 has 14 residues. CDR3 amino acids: CASRRTEQNYGYTF. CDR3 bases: TGCGCCAGCAGGAGGACAGAACAGAACTATGGCTACACCTTC.

The CDR3 coding sequence is TGCGCCAGCAGCCCGGGGATCCGAACGACTGAAGCTTTCTTT. It specifies CASSPGIRTTEAFF. The chain recombines TRBV4-1 with TRBJ1-1; D gene ambiguous. Germline values: CDR1 MGHRA, CDR2 YSYEKL. CDR3 length equals 14 residues. The germline V and J ends were trimmed by 4 bases and 5 bases, with 14 bases remaining between them.

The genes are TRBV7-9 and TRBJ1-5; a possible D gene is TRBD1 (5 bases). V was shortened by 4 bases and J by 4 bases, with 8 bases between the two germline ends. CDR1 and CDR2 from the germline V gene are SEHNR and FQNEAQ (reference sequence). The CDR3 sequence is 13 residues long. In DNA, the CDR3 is TGTGCCAGCAGCTCTACAGGAAATCAGCCCCAGCATTTT. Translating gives CASSSTGNQPQHF.

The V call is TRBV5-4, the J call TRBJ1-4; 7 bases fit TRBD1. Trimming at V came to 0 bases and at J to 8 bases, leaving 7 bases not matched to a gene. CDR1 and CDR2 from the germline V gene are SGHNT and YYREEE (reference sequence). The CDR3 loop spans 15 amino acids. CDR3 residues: CASSLAGAGGEKLFF. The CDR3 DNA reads TGTGCCAGCAGCTTGGCGGGGGCAGGGGGGGAAAAACTGTTTTTT.

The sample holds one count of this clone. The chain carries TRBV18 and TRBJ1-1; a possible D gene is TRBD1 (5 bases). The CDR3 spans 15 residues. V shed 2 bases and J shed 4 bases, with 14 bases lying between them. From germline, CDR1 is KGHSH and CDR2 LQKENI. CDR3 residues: CASSPRGRGSTEAFF. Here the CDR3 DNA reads TGTGCCAGCTCACCAAGAGGACGGGGGAGCACTGAAGCTTTCTTT.

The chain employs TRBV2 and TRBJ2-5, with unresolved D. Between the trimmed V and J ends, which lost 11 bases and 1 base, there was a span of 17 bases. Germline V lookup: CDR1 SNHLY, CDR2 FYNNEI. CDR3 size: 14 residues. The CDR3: CAGRLLGSQETQYF. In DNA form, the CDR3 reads TGTGCCGGTCGACTTCTTGGCTCCCAAGAGACCCAGTACTTC.

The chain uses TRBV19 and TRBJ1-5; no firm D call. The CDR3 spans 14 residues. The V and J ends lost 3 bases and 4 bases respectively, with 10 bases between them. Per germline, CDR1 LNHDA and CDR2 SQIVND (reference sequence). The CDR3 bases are TGTGCCAGTAGTATTGTCGGGTTGAATCAGCCCCAGCATTTT. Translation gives CASSIVGLNQPQHF. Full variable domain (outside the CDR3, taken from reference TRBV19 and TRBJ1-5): DGGITQSPKYLFRKEGQNVTLSCEQNLNHDAMYWYRQDPGQGLRLIYYSQIVNDFQKGDIAEGYSVSREKKESFPLTVTSAQKNPTAFYLCASSIVGLNQPQHFGDGTRLSIL.

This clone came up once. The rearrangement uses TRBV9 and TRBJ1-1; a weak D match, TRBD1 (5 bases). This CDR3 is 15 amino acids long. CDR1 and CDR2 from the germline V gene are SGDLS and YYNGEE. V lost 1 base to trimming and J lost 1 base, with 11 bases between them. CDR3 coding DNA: TGTGCCAGCAGCGTAACGGGGGGAACGAACACTGAAGCTTTCTTT. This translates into CASSVTGGTNTEAFF.

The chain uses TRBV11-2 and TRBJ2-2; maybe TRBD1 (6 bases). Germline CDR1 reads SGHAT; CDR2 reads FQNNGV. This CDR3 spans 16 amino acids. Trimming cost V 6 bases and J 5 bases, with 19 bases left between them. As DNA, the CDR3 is TGTGCCAGCAGTCCCATACCAGGGGCTCGGACCGGGGAGCTGTTTTTT. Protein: CASSPIPGARTGELFF.

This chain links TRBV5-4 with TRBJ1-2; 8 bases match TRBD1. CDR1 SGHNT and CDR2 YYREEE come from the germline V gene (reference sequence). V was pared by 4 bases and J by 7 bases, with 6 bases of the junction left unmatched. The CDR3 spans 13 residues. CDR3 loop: CASSLDRGAGYTF. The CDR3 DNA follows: TGTGCCAGCAGCCTAGACAGGGGTGCTGGCTACACCTTC.

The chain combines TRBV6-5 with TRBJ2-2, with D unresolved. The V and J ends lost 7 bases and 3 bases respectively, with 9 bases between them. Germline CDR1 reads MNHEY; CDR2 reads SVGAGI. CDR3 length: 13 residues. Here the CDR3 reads CASNFRDTGELFF. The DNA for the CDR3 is TGTGCCAGCAATTTCCGAGACACCGGGGAGCTGTTTTTT.

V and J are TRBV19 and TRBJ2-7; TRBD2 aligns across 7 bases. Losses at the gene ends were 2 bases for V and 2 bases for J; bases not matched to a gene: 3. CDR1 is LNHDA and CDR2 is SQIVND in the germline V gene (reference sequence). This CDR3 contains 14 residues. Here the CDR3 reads CASSISGTTYEQYF. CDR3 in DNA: TGTGCCAGTAGTATAAGTGGGACTACCTACGAGCAGTACTTC. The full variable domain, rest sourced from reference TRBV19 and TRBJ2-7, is DGGITQSPKYLFRKEGQNVTLSCEQNLNHDAMYWYRQDPGQGLRLIYYSQIVNDFQKGDIAEGYSVSREKKESFPLTVTSAQKNPTAFYLCASSISGTTYEQYFGPGTRLTVT.

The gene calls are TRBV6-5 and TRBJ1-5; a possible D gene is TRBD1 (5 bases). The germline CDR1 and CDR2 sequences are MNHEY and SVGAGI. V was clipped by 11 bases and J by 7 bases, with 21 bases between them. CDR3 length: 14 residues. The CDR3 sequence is CAESAGGSGQPQHF. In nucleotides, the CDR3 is TGTGCCGAGTCCGCGGGGGGGTCGGGGCAGCCCCAGCATTTT.

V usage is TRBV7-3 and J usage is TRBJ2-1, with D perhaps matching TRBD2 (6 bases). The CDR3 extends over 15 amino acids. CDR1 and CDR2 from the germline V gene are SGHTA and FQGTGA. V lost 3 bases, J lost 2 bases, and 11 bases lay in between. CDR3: CASSLGLPTYNEQFF. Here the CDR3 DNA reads TGTGCCAGCAGCTTGGGACTTCCTACCTACAATGAGCAGTTCTTC. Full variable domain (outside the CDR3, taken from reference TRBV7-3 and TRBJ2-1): GAGVSQTPSNKVTEKGKYVELRCDPISGHTALYWYRQSLGQGPEFLIYFQGTGAADDSGLPNDRFFAVRPEGSVSTLKIQRTERGDSAVYLCASSLGLPTYNEQFFGPGTRLTVL.

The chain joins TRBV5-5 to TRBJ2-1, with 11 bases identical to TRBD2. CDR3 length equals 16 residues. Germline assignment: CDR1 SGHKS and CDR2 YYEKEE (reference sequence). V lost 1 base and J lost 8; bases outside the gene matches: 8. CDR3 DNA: TGTGCCAGCAGCTTGACACTAGCGGGGGCCAGGGATGAGCAGTTCTTC. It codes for CASSLTLAGARDEQFF.

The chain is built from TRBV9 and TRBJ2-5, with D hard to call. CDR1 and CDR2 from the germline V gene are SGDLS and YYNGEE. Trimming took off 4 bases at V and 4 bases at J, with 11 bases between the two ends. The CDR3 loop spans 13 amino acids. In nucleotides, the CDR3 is TGTGCCAGCAGCCCCCAGCGAGGAGAGACCCAGTACTTC. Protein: CASSPQRGETQYF.

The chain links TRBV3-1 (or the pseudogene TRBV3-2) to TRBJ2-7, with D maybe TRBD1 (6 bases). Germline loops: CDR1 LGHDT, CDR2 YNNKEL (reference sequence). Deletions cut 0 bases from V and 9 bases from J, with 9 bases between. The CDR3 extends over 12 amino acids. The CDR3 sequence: CASSQDGGGQYF. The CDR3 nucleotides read TGTGCCAGCAGCCAAGATGGGGGCGGGCAGTACTTC.